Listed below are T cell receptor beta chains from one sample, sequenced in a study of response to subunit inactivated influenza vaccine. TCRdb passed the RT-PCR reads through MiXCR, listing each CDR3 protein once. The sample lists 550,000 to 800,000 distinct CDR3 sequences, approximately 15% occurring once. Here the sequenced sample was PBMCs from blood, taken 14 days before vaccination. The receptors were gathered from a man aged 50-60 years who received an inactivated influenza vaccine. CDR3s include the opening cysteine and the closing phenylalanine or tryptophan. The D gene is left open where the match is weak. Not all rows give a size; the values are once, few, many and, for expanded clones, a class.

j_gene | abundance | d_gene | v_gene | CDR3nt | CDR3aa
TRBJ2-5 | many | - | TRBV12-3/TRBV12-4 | TGTGCCAGCACCTTCCCAGGGGACTTAGCCCAGTACTTC | CASTFPGDLAQYF
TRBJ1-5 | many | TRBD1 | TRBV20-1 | TGCAGTGCTAGAGCGTCACAGGGGCATCAGCCCCAGCATTTT | CSARASQGHQPQHF
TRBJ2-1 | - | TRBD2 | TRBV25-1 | TGTGCCAGCAGTGAGACTAGCGGGGGGGCTAAAAATGAGCAGTTCTTC | CASSETSGGAKNEQFF
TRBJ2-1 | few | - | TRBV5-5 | TGTGCCAGCAGCTCCGCCCCACCGGGGGCGCGTCATGAGCAGTTCTTC | CASSSAPPGARHEQFF
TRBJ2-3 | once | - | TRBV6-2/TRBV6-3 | TGTGCCAGCAAAAAGGACGGGACAGATACGCAGTATTTT | CASKKDGTDTQYF
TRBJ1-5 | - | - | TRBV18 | TGTGCCAGCTCACGCACAGGCGGGGTTAGCAATCAGCCCCAGCATTTT | CASSRTGGVSNQPQHF
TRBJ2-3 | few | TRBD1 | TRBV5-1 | TGCGCCAGCAGCTGGACAGGGCTATACACAGATACGCAGTATTTT | CASSWTGLYTDTQYF
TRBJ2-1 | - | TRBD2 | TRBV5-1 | TGCGCCAGCAGCCTCGGGACTAGCGGGGCTACAAGGGGTGAGCAGTTCTTC | CASSLGTSGATRGEQFF
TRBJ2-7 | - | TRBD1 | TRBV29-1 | TGCAGCGTTGAAGGCCTTGGGGGGGACAGGGTGAGCTACGAGCAGTACTTC | CSVEGLGGDRVSYEQYF
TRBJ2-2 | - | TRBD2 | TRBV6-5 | TGTGCCAGCAGATTGACTAGCGGGAGGAACACCGGGGAGCTGTTTTTT | CASRLTSGRNTGELFF
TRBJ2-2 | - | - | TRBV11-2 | TGTGCCAGCAGCTTCTATACCGGCGACACCGGGGAGCTGTTTTTT | CASSFYTGDTGELFF
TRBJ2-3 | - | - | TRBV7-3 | TGTGCCAGCAGCTTAGTATTGGGCCCCCCGGGCACAGATACGCAGTATTTT | CASSLVLGPPGTDTQYF
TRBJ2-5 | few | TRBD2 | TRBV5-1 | TGCGCCAGCAGCTTGCGTAGCGGGAGACAAGAGACCCAGTACTTC | CASSLRSGRQETQYF
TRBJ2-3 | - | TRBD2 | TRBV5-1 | TGCGCCAGCAGCTTGAGTGTAGCGGGAAGCACAGATACGCAGTATTTT | CASSLSVAGSTDTQYF
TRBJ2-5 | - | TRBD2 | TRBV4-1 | TGCGCCAGCAGCCAAGGAGGGACTATAAAAGAGACCCAGTACTTC | CASSQGGTIKETQYF
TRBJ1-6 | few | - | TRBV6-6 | TGTGCCAGCATCGCACTCCAGGGACATTCCCTCCACTTT | CASIALQGHSLHF
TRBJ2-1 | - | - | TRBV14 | TGTGCCAGCAGCCATCGCCGGTACAATGAGCAGTTCTTC | CASSHRRYNEQFF
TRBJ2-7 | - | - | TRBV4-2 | TGTGCCAGCAGCCAAGAGGGCTTTTTCGGGGGCTACGAGCAGTACTTC | CASSQEGFFGGYEQYF
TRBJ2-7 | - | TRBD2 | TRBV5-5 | TGTGCCAGCAGTCTGACCGGGACTAGCGGCGCCCAGCAGTACTTC | CASSLTGTSGAQQYF
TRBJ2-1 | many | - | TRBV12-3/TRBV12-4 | TGTGCCAGCAGATCAGAGTGGGGATCGTACAATGAGCAGTTCTTC | CASRSEWGSYNEQFF
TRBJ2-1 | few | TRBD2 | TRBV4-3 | TGCGCCAGCAGCCAAGGGGGACTAGTATCTGAGCAGTTCTTC | CASSQGGLVSEQFF
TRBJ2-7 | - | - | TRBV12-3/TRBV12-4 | TGTGCCACAGGGAGGGACAGCCACGAGCAGTACTTC | CATGRDSHEQYF
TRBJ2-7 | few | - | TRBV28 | TGTGCCAGCAGTGCGATAAAGGTGGGGGTCTACGAGCAGTACTTC | CASSAIKVGVYEQYF
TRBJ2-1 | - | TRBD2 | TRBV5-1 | TGCGCCAGCAGCGGATACGCCGGGACTAGCGGGAGGGTAAATGAGCAGTTCTTC | CASSGYAGTSGRVNEQFF